This T cell receptor beta chain was recorded in a study of graft-versus-host responses after intestinal transplantation. Broader study findings: Present in recipient marrow, GvH clones included some that appeared first in ileum or blood.

The CDR3 runs to 16 residues. Germline CDR1 KGHSH, CDR2 LQKENI. V lost 3 bases to trimming and J lost 0 bases; unmatched junction nucleotides: 6. Of note for this clone: Its specificity is not known.

The method was immunoSEQ multiplex PCR; TCRdb's version includes in-frame clones alone and lacks a portion of them. The sample lists approximately 15,000 clones; around nine tenths were seen once. The specimen was PBMCs, collected 110 days after intestinal transplant. The genes are TRBV18 and TRBJ2-7; 9 nucleotides agree with TRBD1. The TCR sequence derives from a human patient who received an intestinal transplant, so some T cells may come from the graft donor. Here the CDR3 DNA reads TGTGCCAGCTCACCCTACGGACAGGGGAGCTCCTACGAGCAGTACTTC. It encodes CASSPYGQGSSYEQYF.